The T cell receptor (beta chain) described here comes from a study of T cells in Graves' hyperthyroidism and ophthalmopathy. Across the study: The authors collected peripheral blood at initial diagnosis, before any treatment.

From RNA transcripts, TCR beta CDR3 regions were amplified. The TCR CDR3 first-round RT-PCR relied on the HTBI primer set. Using its own MiXCR run on the multiplex PCR reads, TCRdb lists one record per CDR3 protein. This table has around 360,000 distinct CDR3 sequences, roughly 15% appearing once. Study findings and constraints: Most clonotypes that expanded in the thyroid above 0.001 also showed up in blood.

This clonotype was seen only a few times. Its matching antigen is unknown. Trimming pared 0 bases from V and 5 bases from J, leaving 14 bases between. Germline CDR1 and CDR2: LNHNV and YYDKDF (reference sequence). There are 15 residues in the CDR3. Individuals with ophthalmopathy presented a Clinical Activity Score of at least 3, a NOSPECS grade of at least 4 and a duration under 3 months. The sample taken for sequencing was blood. The sequence was obtained from a woman aged 60-75 years with Graves' ophthalmopathy. The rearrangement links TRBV15 to TRBJ2-7; D uncertain. CDR3 nucleotides: TGTGCCACCAGCAGAGATGCGAGGTCCGTCGACGAGCAGTACTTC. It translates to CATSRDARSVDEQYF. The entire variable domain, with the rest obtained from reference TRBV15 and TRBJ2-7, is as follows: DAMVIQNPRYQVTQFGKPVTLSCSQTLNHNVMYWYQQKSSQAPKLLFHYYDKDFNNEADTPDNFQSRRPNTSFCFLDIRSPGLGDTAMYLCATSRDARSVDEQYFGPGTRLTVT.